This entry describes one T cell receptor beta chain. The sample belongs to a study of T cells in lung cancer brain metastases. Looking at the study overall: Most patients, about 90% of the roughly 20, got no therapy between primary and metastasis resection.

Either synchronous oligometastatic disease or delayed solitary brain metastasis recurrence led to resection. Libraries were prepared by immunoSEQ multiplex PCR; TCRdb keeps only in-frame clonotypes and omits some of them. This sample has fewer than 5,500 clones, with approximately 85% found just once. Sequencing was done on a sample of tumor tissue from the primary lung tumor. The sequence came from a man aged 50 to 60 with non-small cell lung cancer.

Here the CDR3 reads CASSWGRGSNQPQHF. As DNA, the CDR3 is TGTGCCAGCAGTTGGGGGAGGGGTAGCAATCAGCCCCAGCATTTT. The gene calls are TRBV27 and TRBJ1-5, with a possible D match to TRBD1 (5 bases). Germline V gene data show CDR1 as MNHEY and CDR2 as SMNVEV (reference sequence). With 4 bases removed from V and 0 bases from J, the gap between germline ends came to 10 bases. The CDR3 covers 15 residues.